This entry lists 18 T cell receptor beta chains sequenced from one sample in a study of technical replicates of blood from a few donors. The method was immunoSEQ multiplex PCR; TCRdb's version includes in-frame clones alone and lacks a portion of them. The table shows 60,000 to 95,000 clones, with 91% occurring only once. Specimen: T cells isolated from PBMCs. These receptors were obtained from a human donor in good health. Some clones in this sample may be carry-over from other donors' samples.

The rearrangement joins TRBV4-1 to TRBJ1-1; D unresolved. The CDR3 sequence is 16 residues long. V shed 3 bases and J shed 1 base, with 15 bases lying between them. CDR1 MGHRA and CDR2 YSYEKL come from the germline V gene. The CDR3 reads CASSHFLGHQNTEAFF. CDR3 coding DNA: TGCGCCAGCAGCCACTTCCTTGGCCACCAGAACACTGAAGCTTTCTTT.

The chain recombines TRBV2 with TRBJ2-4, with TRBD1 identical over 8 bases. Germline V lookup: CDR1 SNHLY, CDR2 FYNNEI. The CDR3 is 14 residues long. The V and J ends lost 6 bases and 6 bases, in that order; junction bases with no gene match: 7. For the CDR3, the DNA is TGTGCCAGCAGCCCGGGACAGGTCCCAAACATTCAGTACTTC. This gives the protein CASSPGQVPNIQYF.

The chain has TRBV13 and TRBJ2-1, with D tentatively TRBD2 (6 bases). The germline V gene encodes CDR1 PRHDT and CDR2 FYEKMQ (reference sequence). Trimming removed 11 bases at V and 6 bases at J, with 14 bases between. The CDR3 sequence is 12 residues long. The CDR3 reads CAPWGGGNEQFF. The CDR3 DNA reads TGTGCCCCCTGGGGAGGTGGCAATGAGCAGTTCTTC.

This clone was counted once. The gene calls are TRBV25-1 and TRBJ1-1, with D tentatively TRBD1 (6 bases). Trimming took 1 base from V and 1 from J, leaving 13 bases between them. The V gene's germline CDR1 is MGHDK and CDR2 SYGVNS. The CDR3 has 16 amino acids. This chain's CDR3 is CASSELGLGGNTEAFF. CDR3 sequence (DNA): TGTGCCAGCAGTGAATTGGGGTTAGGGGGGAACACTGAAGCTTTCTTT.

The rearrangement links TRBV5-5 to TRBJ1-2; tentatively, D is TRBD1 (5 bases). CDR1 is SGHKS, CDR2 YYEKEE, per germline (reference sequence). The V and J ends lost 1 base and 1 base respectively, with 11 bases between them. CDR3 size: 15 residues. Here the CDR3 DNA reads TGTGCCAGCAGCTTGTGGGGGGATGATAACTATGGCTACACCTTC. Its protein is CASSLWGDDNYGYTF.

The chain combines TRBV28 with TRBJ1-5, with TRBD1 as a possible D gene (6 bases). Trimming took off 3 bases at V and 10 bases at J, with 19 bases between the two ends. This CDR3 has 15 residues. In germline, CDR1 is MDHEN, CDR2 SYDVKM. The CDR3 region has the DNA TGTGCCAGCAGTTTGGGCAGGGGCCGACCTCGTCCCCAGCATTTT. As protein: CASSLGRGRPRPQHF.

The chain uses TRBV19 and TRBJ2-3, with TRBD2 matching over 15 bases. Trimming cost V 4 bases and J 4 bases; bases outside gene matches: 3. There are 16 residues in the CDR3. Germline V gene sequence: CDR1 LNHDA, CDR2 SQIVND (reference sequence). Here the CDR3 DNA reads TGTGCCAGTAGTACCGGACTAGCGGGGGGGGCAGATACGCAGTATTTT. It yields the protein CASSTGLAGGADTQYF.

The chain has TRBV5-6 and TRBJ1-1, with TRBD1 identical over 8 bases. Germline loops: CDR1 SGHDT, CDR2 YYEEEE. V gave up 4 bases and J gave up 1 base; unmatched junction bases: 9. The CDR3 sequence is 16 residues long. The CDR3 sequence: CASSHYWDRKNTEAFF. In nucleotides, the CDR3 is TGTGCCAGCAGCCACTACTGGGACAGGAAGAACACTGAAGCTTTCTTT.

The DNA for the CDR3 is TGCAGCGCCCAGCTTTTTCGGGGGGTGAGCTCCTACAATGAGCAGTTCTTC. Translating gives CSAQLFRGVSSYNEQFF. The chain recombines TRBV29-1 with TRBJ2-1; TRBD2 aligns across 7 bases. Germline trimming cut 7 bases from V and 0 bases from J; bases unmatched to any gene: 15. CDR1 SQVTM and CDR2 ANQGSEA come from the germline V gene. The CDR3 contains 17 residues.

The chain joins TRBV4-1 to TRBJ2-7; 8 nucleotides match TRBD2. Per germline, CDR1 MGHRA and CDR2 YSYEKL. V lost 0 bases to trimming and J lost 0 bases; unmatched junction nucleotides: 10. This CDR3 contains 18 residues. CDR3 bases: TGCGCCAGCAGCCAAGATGGGGCTAGCGGGCCTTTCTCCTACGAGCAGTACTTC. Translation gives CASSQDGASGPFSYEQYF.

The V and J genes are TRBV4-1 and TRBJ1-1; no firm D call. The length of the CDR3 is 14 residues. Trimming removed 1 base from V and 6 bases from J, with 12 bases in between. Germline loops: CDR1 MGHRA, CDR2 YSYEKL. As DNA, the CDR3 is TGCGCCAGCAGCCAAGTGAGGGCTCGCGCTGAAGCTTTCTTT. It specifies CASSQVRARAEAFF.

The chain joins TRBV4-2 to TRBJ2-5; 11 positions agree with TRBD2. The V segment lost 0 bases and the J segment 2 bases; nucleotides outside the gene matches: 2. The germline gives CDR1 LGHNA, CDR2 YNFKEQ. This CDR3 spans 16 amino acids. DNA for the CDR3: TGTGCCAGCAGCCAAGAAACTAGCGGGGGTCAAGAGACCCAGTACTTC. Translating gives CASSQETSGGQETQYF.

Here the CDR3 reads CASSTLTTPGSEAFF. CDR3 nucleotides: TGTGCCAGCAGTACACTGACCACCCCAGGGTCTGAAGCTTTCTTT. The V call is TRBV6-1, the J call TRBJ1-1; D perhaps matches TRBD1 (5 bases). Between the trimmed V and J ends, which lost 5 bases and 6 bases, there was a span of 19 bases. This CDR3 is 15 amino acids long. Germline V gives CDR1 MNHNS, CDR2 SASEGT.

The chain links TRBV7-9 to TRBJ2-1; D is possibly TRBD2 (6 bases). V shed 4 bases and J shed 6 bases, with 13 bases lying between them. Germline V gives CDR1 SEHNR, CDR2 FQNEAQ (reference sequence). The CDR3 is made up of 14 amino acids. CDR3 coding DNA: TGTGCCAGCAGCTCCGGCGGGACTGGCAATGAGCAGTTCTTC. Its translation is CASSSGGTGNEQFF. The full variable domain, with the rest looked up from reference TRBV7-9 and TRBJ2-1, is DTGVSQNPRHKITKRGQNVTFRCDPISEHNRLYWYRQTLGQGPEFLTYFQNEAQLEKSRLLSDRFSAERPKGSFSTLEIQRTEQGDSAMYLCASSSGGTGNEQFFGPGTRLTVL.

The rearrangement links TRBV10-1 to TRBJ2-7; 7 bases agree with TRBD2. Germline V gene lookup returns CDR1 WNHNN and CDR2 SYGVQD (reference sequence). The CDR3 runs to 13 residues. Trimming removed 2 bases from V and 6 bases from J; junction bases left unmatched: 4. The CDR3 region is CASSEGGGTEQYF. The CDR3 DNA reads as TGCGCCAGCAGTGAGGGGGGAGGGACCGAGCAGTACTTC.

The chain is built from TRBV5-4 and TRBJ2-2, with TRBD1 as a possible D gene (6 bases). The CDR3 is made up of 15 amino acids. Trimming took off 4 bases at V and 1 base at J, with 11 bases between the two ends. CDR1 SGHNT and CDR2 YYREEE come from the germline V gene (reference sequence). CDR3 DNA sequence: TGTGCCAGCAGCCGACAGGCCCTGAACACCGGGGAGCTGTTTTTT. Its protein product is CASSRQALNTGELFF. The whole variable domain, filled in from reference TRBV5-4 and TRBJ2-2, reads ETGVTQSPTHLIKTRGQQVTLRCSSQSGHNTVSWYQQALGQGPQFIFQYYREEENGRGNFPPRFSGLQFPNYSSELNVNALELDDSALYLCASSRQALNTGELFFGEGSRLTVL.

The chain carries TRBV2 and TRBJ2-7; 8 bases are shared with TRBD2. This CDR3 spans 14 amino acids. Trimming cost V 6 bases and J 6 bases; bases outside gene matches: 10. CDR1 and CDR2 from the germline V gene are SNHLY and FYNNEI. The CDR3, as DNA: TGTGCCAGCAGCATCCTAGCGGGTTCCACCGAGCAGTACTTC. Translating gives CASSILAGSTEQYF.

The genes are TRBV27 and TRBJ2-2; D ambiguous. This CDR3 is 17 amino acids long. V dropped 6 bases and J dropped 4 bases, with 21 bases sitting between them. The germline gives CDR1 MNHEY, CDR2 SMNVEV (reference sequence). The CDR3 sequence: CASSPSVFLLITGELFF. In DNA form, the CDR3 reads TGTGCCAGCAGCCCCTCAGTTTTTCTCTTAATCACCGGGGAGCTGTTTTTT.